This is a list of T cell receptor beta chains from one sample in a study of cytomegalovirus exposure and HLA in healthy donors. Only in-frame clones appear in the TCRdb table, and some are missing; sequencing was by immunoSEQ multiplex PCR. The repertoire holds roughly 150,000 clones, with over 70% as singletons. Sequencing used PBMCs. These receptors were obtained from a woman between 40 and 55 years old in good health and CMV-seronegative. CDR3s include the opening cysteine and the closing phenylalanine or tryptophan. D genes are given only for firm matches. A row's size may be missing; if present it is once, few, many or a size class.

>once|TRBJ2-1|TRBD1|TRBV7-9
TGTGCCAGCAGCGACGGGACAGTCTACAATGAGCAGTTCTTC
CASSDGTVYNEQFF
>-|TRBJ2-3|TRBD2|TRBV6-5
TGTGCCAGCAGTCCAGGACTAGCGAGCGATACGCAGTATTTT
CASSPGLASDTQYF
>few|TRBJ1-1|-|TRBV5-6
TGTGCCAGCAGCCCTAGTATAGGGGCCGGGAACACTGAAGCTTTCTTT
CASSPSIGAGNTEAFF
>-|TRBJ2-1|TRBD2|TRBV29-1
TGCAGCGTTGGGCCTAGCGGGAATGAGCAGTTCTTC
CSVGPSGNEQFF
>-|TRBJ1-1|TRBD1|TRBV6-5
TGTGCCAGCAGTTTCCTAGACAGGGGGCTGACTGAAGCTTTCTTT
CASSFLDRGLTEAFF
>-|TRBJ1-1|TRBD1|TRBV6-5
TGTGCCAGCAGTCGGACAGGGGGCTTTTACACTGAAGCTTTCTTT
CASSRTGGFYTEAFF
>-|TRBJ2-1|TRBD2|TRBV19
TGTGCCAGTAGTATAGGCGGGGGTGTTTCTTACAATGAGCAGTTCTTC
CASSIGGGVSYNEQFF
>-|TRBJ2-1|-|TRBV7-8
TGTGCCAGCAGCCAGGACGGGGGAAATGAGCAGTTCTTC
CASSQDGGNEQFF
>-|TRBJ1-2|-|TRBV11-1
TGTGCCAGCAGCCCTAGAGGGCGAGAAGGCTACACCTTC
CASSPRGREGYTF
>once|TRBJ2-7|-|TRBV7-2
TGTGCCAGCAGCGAAACAGGATCGGGCTACGAGCAGTACTTC
CASSETGSGYEQYF
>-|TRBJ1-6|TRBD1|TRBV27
TGTGCCACCAAGACAGGGGGCTCGTATAATTCACCCCTCCACTTT
CATKTGGSYNSPLHF
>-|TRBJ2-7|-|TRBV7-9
TGTGCCAGCAGCTCTGGCCCCTACGAGCAGTACTTC
CASSSGPYEQYF
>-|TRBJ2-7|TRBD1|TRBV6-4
TGTGCCAGCGTAGTTAGCCAGGGACAGCACTACGAGCAGTACTTC
CASVVSQGQHYEQYF
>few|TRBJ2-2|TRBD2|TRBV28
TGTGCCAGCAGCCCCCCCGGGACTAACTCCGGGGAGCTGTTTTTT
CASSPPGTNSGELFF
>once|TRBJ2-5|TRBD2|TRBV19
TGTGCCAGTAGTATAGGGGGGGCTAGCGGGTCCCAAGAGACCCAGTACTTC
CASSIGGASGSQETQYF
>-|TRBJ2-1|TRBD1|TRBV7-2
TGTGCCAGCAGCTTAGGGGGGACAGGGTATTTTTTCTTC
CASSLGGTGYFFF
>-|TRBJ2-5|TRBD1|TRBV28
TGTGCCAGCAGTCCTCCAGGGACAGGGGAAGAGACCCAGTACTTC
CASSPPGTGEETQYF
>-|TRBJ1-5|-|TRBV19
TGTGCCAGTAGATCGTTGGGAGGGAGCAATCAGCCCCAGCATTTT
CASRSLGGSNQPQHF
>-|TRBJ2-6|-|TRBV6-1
TGTGCCAGCGAAAGCTCTGGGGCCAACGGCCTGACTTTC
CASESSGANGLTF
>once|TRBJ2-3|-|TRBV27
TGTGCCAGCATGGGAGCAGGGGTCCCCACAGATACGCAGTATTTT
CASMGAGVPTDTQYF
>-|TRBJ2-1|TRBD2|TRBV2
TGTGCCAGCGGCCGACTAGCGGGGGGCAATGAGCAGTTCTTC
CASGRLAGGNEQFF
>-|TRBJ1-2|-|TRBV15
TGTGCCACCAGAAGCGATTGGTATGGCTACACCTTC
CATRSDWYGYTF
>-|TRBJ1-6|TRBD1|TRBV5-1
TGCGCCAGCAGCTTGACGGGACAGGGGCGCTCACCCCTCCACTTT
CASSLTGQGRSPLHF
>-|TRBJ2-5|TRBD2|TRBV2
TGTGCCAGCAGACATAGGGCACCTAGCGGGGGGGAGACCCAGTACTTC
CASRHRAPSGGETQYF
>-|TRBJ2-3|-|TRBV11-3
TGTGCCAGCAGCGCCCAGCGGGCGTCAGATACGCAGTATTTT
CASSAQRASDTQYF
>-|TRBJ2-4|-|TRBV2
TGTGCCACCGGGACTCGAGACAGTCAGTACTTC
CATGTRDSQYF
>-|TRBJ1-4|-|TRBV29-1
TGCAGCGTTGGAGGGCCCTCAACTAATGAAAAACTGTTTTTT
CSVGGPSTNEKLFF
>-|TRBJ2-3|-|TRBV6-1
TGTGCCAGCGAATTAAAAGAGACAGATACGCAGTATTTT
CASELKETDTQYF
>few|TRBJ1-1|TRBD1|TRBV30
TGTGCCTGGACCGGGACAGACGGACGGACTGAAGCTTTCTTT
CAWTGTDGRTEAFF
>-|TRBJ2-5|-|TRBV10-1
TGCGCCAGCATAATCCGGGACAAAAAAGAGACCCAGTACTTC
CASIIRDKKETQYF
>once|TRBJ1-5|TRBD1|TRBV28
TGTGCCAGCAGCATGACAAGGGGGCTGGGGCAGCCCCAGCATTTT
CASSMTRGLGQPQHF
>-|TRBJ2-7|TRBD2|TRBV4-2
TGTGCCAGCAGCCGGGGGACTAGCGCTGAGGGCGCCTACGAGCAGTACTTC
CASSRGTSAEGAYEQYF
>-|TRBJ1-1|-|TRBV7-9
TGTTCCAGCAGCTTAGGAGGCGGGGGGGAAACTGAAGCTTTCTTT
CSSSLGGGGETEAFF
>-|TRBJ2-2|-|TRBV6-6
TGTGCCAGCAGTTTAAACAGGGCTCCCACCGGGGAGCTGTTTTTT
CASSLNRAPTGELFF
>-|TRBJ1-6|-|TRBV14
TGTGCCAGCAGCCAAGGGGCTTTAGGGGTTTATTCACCCCTCCACTTT
CASSQGALGVYSPLHF
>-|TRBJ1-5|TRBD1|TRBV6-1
TGTGCCAGCAGTGAAGACCCTTTTCCTGGACAGGGGGGATATAGCAATCAGCCCCAGCATTTT
CASSEDPFPGQGGYSNQPQHF
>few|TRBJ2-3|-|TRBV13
TGTGCCAGCAGCCAAGGAGGGAGATCGGCCACAGATACGCAGTATTTT
CASSQGGRSATDTQYF
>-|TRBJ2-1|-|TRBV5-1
TGCGCCAGCAGCGCGGTCGGGGGAGGTTACAATGAGCAGTTCTTC
CASSAVGGGYNEQFF
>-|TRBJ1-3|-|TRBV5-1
TGCGCCAGCAGCTTAGAACAGGGATTCGGCGGAAACACCATATATTTT
CASSLEQGFGGNTIYF
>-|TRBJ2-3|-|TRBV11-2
TGTGCCAGCAGCTTAGCAGGTTCGGAAGATACGCAGTATTTT
CASSLAGSEDTQYF
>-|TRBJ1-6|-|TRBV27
TGTGCCAGCAGTACCCGGGAGTCACCCCTCCACTTT
CASSTRESPLHF
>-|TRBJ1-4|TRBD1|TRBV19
TGTGCCAGTACGGGACAGGGGTCTGCAACTAATGAAAAACTGTTTTTT
CASTGQGSATNEKLFF
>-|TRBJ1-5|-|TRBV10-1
TGCGCCAGCAGTGCAGGGTATCAGCCCCAGCATTTT
CASSAGYQPQHF
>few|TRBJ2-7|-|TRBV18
TGTGCCAGCTCACCCCCTAACAGGGCAGTTAAGGCCCACGAGCAGTACTTC
CASSPPNRAVKAHEQYF
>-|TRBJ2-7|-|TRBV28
TGTGCCAGCAGTTTAGGCCAGTCCGGGGAGCAGTACTTC
CASSLGQSGEQYF
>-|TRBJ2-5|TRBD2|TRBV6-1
TGTGCCAGCAGCACTAGGACTAGCGGGGGAGAGACCCAGTACTTC
CASSTRTSGGETQYF
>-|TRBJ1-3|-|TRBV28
TGTGCCAGCATTGGGCAGCAGTACTCTGGAAACACCATATATTTT
CASIGQQYSGNTIYF
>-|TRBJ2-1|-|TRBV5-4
TGTGCCAGCAGCTCGGGACTTCCCTCAGTCAATGAGCAGTTCTTC
CASSSGLPSVNEQFF
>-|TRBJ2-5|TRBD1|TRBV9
TGTGCCAGCAGCGGTGGGACAGCCGGCCAAGAGACCCAGTACTTC
CASSGGTAGQETQYF
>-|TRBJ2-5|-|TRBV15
TGTGCCACCAGCCCAAATCCGCCAGGGCGGGAGACCCAGTACTTC
CATSPNPPGRETQYF
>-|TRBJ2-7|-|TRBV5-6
TGTGCCAGCAGCACGACTAGTCGGCTTTACGAGCAGTACTTC
CASSTTSRLYEQYF
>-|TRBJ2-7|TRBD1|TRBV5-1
TGCGCCAGCAGCTTGGGAGGGGGCGAATACGAGCAGTACTTC
CASSLGGGEYEQYF
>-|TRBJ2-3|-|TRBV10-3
TGTGCCACCACGACAGGCAAGGTCCCAGATACGCAGTATTTT
CATTTGKVPDTQYF